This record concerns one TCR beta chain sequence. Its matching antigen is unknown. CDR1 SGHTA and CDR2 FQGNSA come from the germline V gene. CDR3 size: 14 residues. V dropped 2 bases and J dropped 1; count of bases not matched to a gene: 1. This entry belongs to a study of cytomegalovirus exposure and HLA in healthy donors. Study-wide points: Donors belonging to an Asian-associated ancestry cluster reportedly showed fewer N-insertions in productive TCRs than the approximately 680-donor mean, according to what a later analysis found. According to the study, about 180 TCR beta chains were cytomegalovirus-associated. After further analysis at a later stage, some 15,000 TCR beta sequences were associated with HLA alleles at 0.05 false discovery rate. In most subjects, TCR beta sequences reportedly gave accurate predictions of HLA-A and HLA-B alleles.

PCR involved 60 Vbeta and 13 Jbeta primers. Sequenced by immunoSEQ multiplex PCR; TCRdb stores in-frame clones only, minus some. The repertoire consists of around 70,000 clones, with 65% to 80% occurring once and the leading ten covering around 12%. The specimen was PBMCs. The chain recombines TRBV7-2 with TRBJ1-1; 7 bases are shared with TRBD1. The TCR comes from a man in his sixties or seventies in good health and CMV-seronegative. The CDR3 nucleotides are TGTGCCAGCAGCTTACAGGGGGGGAACACTGAAGCTTTCTTT. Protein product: CASSLQGGNTEAFF.